Ten or more counts support the clone carrying this TCR beta chain. The V end lost 5 bases, the J end lost 4 bases, and 14 bases lay between the germline ends. The V gene's germline CDR1 is MNHNS and CDR2 SASEGT. The CDR3 is 14 amino acids. The sample comes from a study of Graves' ophthalmopathy and Graves' hyperthyroidism. Additional autoimmune diseases, uncontrolled infections, pregnancy or lactation disqualified patients. Diagnosis relied on clinical symptoms, serum thyroxine, TRAb, thyroid ultrasound and orbital computed tomography. The TCR beta CDR3 regions underwent amplification from RNA transcripts. An opening RT-PCR round employed HTBI primers and preceded a second-round multiplex PCR. MiXCR, applied by TCRdb to the multiplex PCR reads, yields one record per CDR3 protein. The sample shows about 400,000 distinct CDR3 sequences, about a sixth of them seen only once.

The genes are TRBV6-1 and TRBJ1-2, with D tentatively TRBD1 (6 bases). This clonotype was sampled from a young woman with Graves' ophthalmopathy. Material for sequencing was peripheral blood. CDR3 amino acids: CASSQGFRGYGYTF. The CDR3 bases are TGTGCCAGCAGTCAAGGATTCAGGGGCTATGGCTACACCTTC.